A single sample is the source of the 30 T cell receptor beta chains below, sequenced in a study of shared clonotypes between healthy human individuals. The data were produced by immunoSEQ multiplex PCR, yet TCRdb's version contains in-frame clones alone and is incomplete. Here the sample spans around 510,000 clones, 70% to 80% being singletons. The specimen sequenced was PBMCs. The receptors here all came from a woman between 40 and 50 years old in good health. Some clones in this sample may be carry-over from other donors' samples.

This rearrangement joins TRBV5-1 to TRBJ1-2; a weak D match, TRBD1 (6 bases). In germline, CDR1 is SGHRS, CDR2 YFSETQ. The CDR3 runs to 17 residues. V lost 3 bases and J 1 base, leaving 19 bases between the germline ends. CDR3 in amino acids: CASSSSFGTTLNYGYTF. CDR3 DNA: TGCGCCAGCAGCTCCTCGTTTGGGACAACTCTTAACTATGGCTACACCTTC.

This rearrangement joins TRBV7-8 to TRBJ2-4; TRBD2 might be the D (5 bases). Per germline, CDR1 SGHVS and CDR2 FQNEAQ. The V and J ends lost 1 base and 5 bases respectively, with 12 bases between them. The CDR3 consists of 15 residues. CDR3 loop: CASSLGGSGQNIQYF. In DNA form, the CDR3 reads TGTGCCAGCAGCTTAGGTGGGAGTGGGCAAAACATTCAGTACTTC. Based on the CDR3 plus reference TRBV7-8 and TRBJ2-4, the full variable domain is GAGVSQSPRYKVAKRGQDVALRCDPISGHVSLFWYQQALGQGPEFLTYFQNEAQLDKSGLPSDRFFAERPEGSVSTLKIQRTQQEDSAVYLCASSLGGSGQNIQYFGAGTRLSVL.

The chain is built from TRBV25-1 and TRBJ2-2, with 7 bases matching TRBD1. Trimming at V came to 3 bases and at J to 3 bases, leaving 4 bases not matched to a gene. The CDR3 contains 15 residues. Germline V gene lookup returns CDR1 MGHDK and CDR2 SYGVNS. As DNA, the CDR3 is TGTGCCAGCAGTGAGTCGACAGGGTACACCGGGGAGCTGTTTTTT. This sequence encodes CASSESTGYTGELFF.

The chain links TRBV27 to TRBJ2-3; D is possibly TRBD1 (5 bases). Trimming removed 7 bases from V and 0 bases from J, with 14 bases in between. CDR1 and CDR2 (germline): MNHEY, SMNVEV (reference sequence). The length of the CDR3 is 15 residues. The CDR3 nucleotides are TGTGCCAGCACCGAGCAGGGATATAGCACAGATACGCAGTATTTT. Translation: CASTEQGYSTDTQYF.

As to this clone: A far larger clone is one nucleotide away, so this likely arose from a read error. The chain has TRBV2 and TRBJ2-3; 8 nucleotides agree with TRBD1. CDR1 is SNHLY and CDR2 is FYNNEI in the germline V gene. The CDR3 contains 15 residues. The junction had 9 bases not matched to a gene; V was cut back by 6 bases and J by 4 bases. The CDR3 loop reads CASRDRTGSADTQYF. The DNA for the CDR3 is TGTGCCAGCAGGGACAGGACAGGGAGCGCAGATACGCAGTATTTT.

The J gene is TRBJ2-5, the V gene TRBV18; unclear D gene. With 1 base removed from V and 2 bases from J, the gap between germline ends came to 5 bases. The CDR3 contains 13 residues. Per germline, CDR1 KGHSH and CDR2 LQKENI. CDR3 region: CASSPLRQETQYF. The CDR3 region has the DNA TGTGCCAGCTCACCACTGAGACAAGAGACCCAGTACTTC.

The chain couples TRBV19 to TRBJ1-5, with 9 bases matching TRBD1. CDR1 is LNHDA, CDR2 SQIVND, per germline (reference sequence). The CDR3 is 14 amino acids. The V segment lost 5 bases and the J segment 4 bases; nucleotides outside the gene matches: 3. The CDR3 protein is CASSATGGNQPQHF. CDR3 DNA: TGTGCCAGTAGTGCGACAGGGGGGAATCAGCCCCAGCATTTT.

The CDR3 spells CSVGRTTGGLYEQYF. The CDR3 region has the DNA TGCAGCGTTGGGCGGACGACAGGGGGCCTCTACGAGCAGTACTTC. The V call is TRBV29-1, the J call TRBJ2-7, with 10 bases that match TRBD1. Germline CDR1 reads SQVTM; CDR2 reads ANQGSEA. This CDR3 has 15 amino acids. The V segment lost 4 bases and the J segment 3 bases; nucleotides outside the gene matches: 9.

V is TRBV5-1 and J is TRBJ2-7; no reliable D call. Per the germline V gene, CDR1 is SGHRS and CDR2 is YFSETQ. Trimming left V 0 bases short and J 2 bases short, with 12 bases between. The CDR3 has 15 amino acids. The CDR3 region has the DNA TGCGCCAGCAGCTTGGCCCCCGGAGAACCCTACGAGCAGTACTTC. Translating it yields CASSLAPGEPYEQYF.

V is TRBV4-1 and J is TRBJ2-1; tentative D call: TRBD1 (6 bases). Germline V gives CDR1 MGHRA, CDR2 YSYEKL. The CDR3 extends over 16 amino acids. Trimming left V 0 bases short and J 9 bases short, with 18 bases between. The CDR3: CASSQERGSRGSEQFF. DNA of the CDR3: TGCGCCAGCAGCCAAGAAAGGGGGTCCAGGGGCAGTGAGCAGTTCTTC.

The chain combines TRBV7-2 with TRBJ2-1; 7 positions agree with TRBD1. Trimming removed 5 bases from V and 12 bases from J; junction bases left unmatched: 13. This CDR3 is built from 14 residues. In germline, CDR1 is SGHTA, CDR2 FQGNSA. The CDR3 here is CASSLVSTGPRQFF. DNA of the CDR3: TGTGCCAGCAGCCTGGTCTCGACAGGGCCCAGGCAGTTCTTC.

The rearrangement links TRBV19 to TRBJ1-2, with TRBD1 matching 8 bases. Germline CDR1 is LNHDA and CDR2 is SQIVND (reference sequence). V was clipped by 5 bases and J by 2 bases; unmatched bases: 7. CDR3 length: 15 amino acids. In DNA form, the CDR3 reads TGTGCCAGTAGTCTAAGGGACAGGCCCAACTATGGCTACACCTTC. Translating it yields CASSLRDRPNYGYTF. Supplemented by reference TRBV19 and TRBJ1-2, the full variable domain reads DGGITQSPKYLFRKEGQNVTLSCEQNLNHDAMYWYRQDPGQGLRLIYYSQIVNDFQKGDIAEGYSVSREKKESFPLTVTSAQKNPTAFYLCASSLRDRPNYGYTFGSGTRLTVV.

This chain joins TRBV29-1 and TRBJ1-4, with 10 bases that match TRBD1. The CDR3 length is 16 residues. The V and J ends lost 4 bases and 0 bases, in that order; junction bases with no gene match: 5. Germline-derived CDR1 and CDR2 are SQVTM and ANQGSEA. CDR3 in amino acids: CSVGGTGVPTNEKLFF. As DNA, the CDR3 is TGCAGCGTTGGCGGGACAGGGGTCCCAACTAATGAAAAACTGTTTTTT. Drawing the rest from reference TRBV29-1 and TRBJ1-4, the complete variable domain is SAVISQKPSRDICQRGTSLTIQCQVDSQVTMMFWYRQQPGQSLTLIATANQGSEATYESGFVIDKFPISRPNLTFSTLTVSNMSPEDSSIYLCSVGGTGVPTNEKLFFGSGTQLSVL.

J is TRBJ2-7 and V is TRBV7-2; D is possibly TRBD1 or TRBD2 (5 bases each). The CDR3 is 14 residues long. With 5 bases removed from V and 5 bases from J, the gap between germline ends came to 16 bases. In germline, CDR1 is SGHTA, CDR2 FQGNSA. This CDR3 reads CASSLHLGADEQYF. DNA of the CDR3: TGTGCCAGCAGCCTGCATCTCGGGGCCGACGAGCAGTACTTC.

In this sample, this clone turned up once. This rearrangement joins TRBV7-2 to TRBJ1-3; D uncertain. This CDR3 region has 16 residues. From germline, CDR1 is SGHTA and CDR2 FQGNSA. Deletions cut 5 bases from V and 1 base from J, with 15 bases between. DNA for the CDR3: TGTGCCAGCAGCCCCGGGCCCTTGGGGTCTGGAAACACCATATATTTT. Residues: CASSPGPLGSGNTIYF.

The gene calls are TRBV2 and TRBJ2-5; D might be TRBD2 (5 bases). The CDR3 covers 11 residues. V lost 11 bases to trimming and J lost 5 bases, with 12 bases between them. In germline, CDR1 is SNHLY, CDR2 FYNNEI. CDR3 sequence reads: CAYLREETQYF. The CDR3 DNA reads as TGTGCCTACCTTAGGGAGGAGACCCAGTACTTC.

This clone has only one observation. J is TRBJ2-7 and V is TRBV5-6, with no clear D. CDR1 is SGHDT and CDR2 is YYEEEE in the germline V gene. Trimming shortened V by 0 bases and J by 2 bases, and 12 bases separated the two germline ends. There are 15 residues in the CDR3. The CDR3 loop reads CASSLGSNPTYEQYF. The CDR3 DNA reads as TGTGCCAGCAGCTTGGGTAGTAACCCCACCTACGAGCAGTACTTC.

This sequence joins TRBV6-5 and TRBJ2-1, with 12 positions matching TRBD2. The germline V gene has CDR1 MNHEY and CDR2 SVGAGI. CDR3 length equals 15 residues. V was clipped by 7 bases and J by 5 bases; unmatched bases: 6. CDR3 sequence: CASTFGLAGNNEQFF. CDR3 nucleotides: TGTGCCAGCACCTTCGGACTAGCGGGAAACAATGAGCAGTTCTTC.

The chain carries TRBV6-4 and TRBJ2-4, with D unclear. This CDR3 is 14 amino acids long. The germline V gene has CDR1 MRHNA and CDR2 SNTAGT. The germline V and J ends were trimmed by 4 bases and 0 bases, with 7 bases remaining between them. The CDR3, as DNA: TGTGCCAGCAGTGGGGCACGAGCCAAAAACATTCAGTACTTC. As protein: CASSGARAKNIQYF.

This rearrangement joins TRBV28 to TRBJ1-3; D is perhaps TRBD1 (6 bases). V lost 5 bases to trimming and J lost 4 bases, with 18 bases between them. The CDR3 spans 16 residues. The germline gives CDR1 MDHEN, CDR2 SYDVKM. The CDR3 here is CASSLFGGQTGNTIYF. In DNA, the CDR3 is TGTGCCAGCAGTCTCTTCGGGGGGCAAACGGGAAACACCATATATTTT. Together with reference TRBV28 and TRBJ1-3, the CDR3 gives the full variable domain: DVKVTQSSRYLVKRTGEKVFLECVQDMDHENMFWYRQDPGLGLRLIYFSYDVKMKEKGDIPEGYSVSREKKERFSLILESASTNQTSMYLCASSLFGGQTGNTIYFGEGSWLTVV.

As to this clone: Possible read error: a much larger clone is one base away. The V call is TRBV27, the J call TRBJ1-4, with TRBD1 matching over 11 bases. Per germline, CDR1 MNHEY and CDR2 SMNVEV (reference sequence). J was trimmed by 7 bases and V by 8 bases; bases with no gene match: 0. The CDR3 covers 12 residues. CDR3 amino acids: CASGTGGEKLFF. DNA for the CDR3: TGTGCCAGCGGGACAGGGGGTGAAAAACTGTTTTTT.

The rearrangement joins TRBV6-4 to TRBJ2-1; 9 bases agree with TRBD2. This CDR3 contains 18 residues. Germline CDR1 is MRHNA and CDR2 is SNTAGT. V dropped 2 bases and J dropped 7; count of bases not matched to a gene: 15. CDR3 bases: TGTGCCAGCAGTGACCCCCCGGGTACTGCGGGAGGGCGAAATGAGCAGTTCTTC. The encoded protein is CASSDPPGTAGGRNEQFF.

As to this clone: Since a far larger clone is one base different, this is likely a read error. The chain combines TRBV6-1 with TRBJ1-5, with no clear D. Germline V CDR1 and CDR2: MNHNS, SASEGT. V was clipped by 5 bases and J by 0 bases, with 5 bases between them. The CDR3 totals 13 residues. The CDR3 DNA reads TGTGCCAGCAGTTTGGATAGCAATCAGCCCCAGCATTTT. Protein product: CASSLDSNQPQHF.

This chain connects TRBV27 to TRBJ1-1; TRBD1 is a possible D gene (5 bases). The CDR3 is made up of 14 amino acids. The V end lost 7 bases, the J end lost 1 base, and 13 bases lay between the germline ends. Germline CDR1 and CDR2: MNHEY and SMNVEV (reference sequence). CDR3 protein: CASTLRQGNTEAFF. CDR3 coding DNA: TGTGCCAGCACCCTTCGCCAGGGGAACACTGAAGCTTTCTTT.

This chain links TRBV2 with TRBJ1-5, with D unresolved. Germline CDR1 is SNHLY and CDR2 is FYNNEI. Trimming pared 4 bases from V and 0 bases from J, leaving 10 bases between. CDR3 length equals 15 residues. In nucleotides, the CDR3 is TGTGCCAGCAGTGCACAGCTTATTAGCAATCAGCCCCAGCATTTT. Its protein is CASSAQLISNQPQHF.

The V call is TRBV5-1, the J call TRBJ2-7, with 15 bases fitting TRBD2. Germline CDR1 reads SGHRS; CDR2 reads YFSETQ. V shed 7 bases and J 6 bases; nucleotides not matched to a gene: 8. The CDR3 covers 15 residues. CDR3: CASSGTSGRFSEQYF. The CDR3 DNA reads as TGCGCCAGCTCTGGGACTAGCGGGAGGTTTAGCGAGCAGTACTTC.

The J gene is TRBJ2-5, the V gene TRBV7-2; D is tentatively TRBD1 or TRBD2 (5 bases each). Trimming left V 5 bases short and J 2 bases short, with 9 bases between. The CDR3 extends over 13 amino acids. Germline lookup yields CDR1 SGHTA and CDR2 FQGNSA. The CDR3 DNA reads TGTGCCAGCAGCAAGGGACGACAAGAGACCCAGTACTTC. Its translation: CASSKGRQETQYF.

This clone came up a few times. The V and J genes are TRBV7-2 and TRBJ2-1; TRBD2 agrees at 8 bases. The V gene's germline CDR1 is SGHTA and CDR2 FQGNSA. CDR3 length: 16 residues. V was clipped by 0 bases and J by 0 bases; unmatched bases: 1. The CDR3 is CASSLAGTSSYNEQFF. The CDR3 DNA reads as TGTGCCAGCAGCTTAGCCGGGACTAGCTCCTACAATGAGCAGTTCTTC.

This clone has only a few counts. V and J are TRBV7-2 and TRBJ2-5; TRBD2 matches 8 bases. The CDR3 has 16 residues. The junction had 8 bases not matched to a gene; V was cut back by 1 base and J by 4 bases. Germline V lookup: CDR1 SGHTA, CDR2 FQGNSA. Here the CDR3 DNA reads TGTGCCAGCAGCTTAGAGAGTGCGGGAGGTCGAGAGACCCAGTACTTC. It specifies CASSLESAGGRETQYF. Combining the CDR3 with reference TRBV7-2 and TRBJ2-5 gives the whole variable domain GAGVSQSPSNKVTEKGKDVELRCDPISGHTALYWYRQSLGQGLEFLIYFQGNSAPDKSGLPSDRFSAERTGGSVSTLTIQRTQQEDSAVYLCASSLESAGGRETQYFGPGTRLLVL.

This chain connects TRBV27 to TRBJ1-1, with D possibly being TRBD1 (5 bases). V dropped 5 bases and J dropped 1 base, with 11 bases sitting between them. In germline, CDR1 is MNHEY, CDR2 SMNVEV (reference sequence). This CDR3 region has 14 residues. CDR3 region: CASSGFGTNTEAFF. Written as DNA, the CDR3 is TGTGCCAGCAGTGGTTTTGGGACGAACACTGAAGCTTTCTTT.